The 32 T cell receptor beta chains in this list originate from one sample, sequenced in a study of CD8 T cells in ankylosing spondylitis. TCRdb analysed the 5' RACE reads with MiXCR anew, one entry per CDR3 protein. The sample records around 230,000 distinct CDR3 sequences, 8% to 10% being singletons. Input material: blood, either unsorted or a sorted T cell fraction (not recorded which). The receptors were sampled from a female donor with ankylosing spondylitis or in good health (not recorded which).

There are many counts of this clonotype. The V call is TRBV13, the J call TRBJ1-3; tentatively, D is TRBD1 (5 bases). The CDR3 is 15 residues long. Trimming took off 8 bases at V and 2 bases at J, with 16 bases between the two ends. CDR1 is PRHDT and CDR2 is FYEKMQ in the germline V gene (reference sequence). DNA of the CDR3: TGTGCCAGCCGCGGGACGGAGTCACCTGGAAACACCATATATTTT. Translation gives CASRGTESPGNTIYF. Full variable domain (rest looked up from reference TRBV13 and TRBJ1-3): AAGVIQSPRHLIKEKRETATLKCYPIPRHDTVYWYQQGPGQDPQFLISFYEKMQSDKGSIPDRFSAQQFSDYHSELNMSSLELGDSALYFCASRGTESPGNTIYFGEGSWLTVV.

This clonotype was seen many times. A junction boundary mismatches the germline segment, possibly from a read error. The chain carries TRBV9 and TRBJ2-1, with D maybe TRBD2 (6 bases). Germline CDR1 reads SGDLS; CDR2 reads YYNGEE. The CDR3 spans 15 residues. CDR3 sequence reads: CASSVVPGAYDEQFF. The CDR3 DNA follows: TGTGCCAGCAGCGTAGTACCGGGAGCCTACGATGAGCAGTTCTTC.

This clonotype was seen ten or more times. The chain recombines TRBV15 with TRBJ2-5; D could derive from TRBD1 or TRBD2 (5 bases each). Trimming stripped 1 base from V and 5 bases from J, with 23 bases between. The germline CDR1 and CDR2 sequences are LNHNV and YYDKDF (reference sequence). This CDR3 is 18 amino acids long. The DNA of the CDR3 is TGTGCCACCAGCAGAGTCGGAATGTGGGACGAGTCTGTGGAGACCCAGTACTTC. Encoded protein: CATSRVGMWDESVETQYF.

This clonotype was detected only a few times. The gene calls are TRBV12-3 or TRBV12-4 and TRBJ1-1, with D perhaps TRBD1 (5 bases). V lost 6 bases and J 2 bases, leaving 13 bases between the germline ends. The CDR3 spans 14 residues. Written as DNA, the CDR3 is TGTGCCAGCAGCCCACGACAGACAAACACTGAAGCTTTCTTT. This sequence encodes CASSPRQTNTEAFF.

This clonotype has at least ten counts. The chain has TRBV20-1 and TRBJ2-1; a weak D match, TRBD2 (5 bases). V was clipped by 6 bases and J by 3 bases, with 15 bases between them. CDR3 length equals 14 residues. Germline CDR1 reads DFQATT; CDR2 reads SNEGSKA (reference sequence). The CDR3 here is CSAPLPGFYNEQFF. The CDR3 DNA reads as TGCAGTGCCCCTCTCCCGGGATTCTACAATGAGCAGTTCTTC.

This clonotype has a count of ten or more. Sequence at one end of the junction differs from germline and may be a read error. In DNA, the CDR3 is TGCAGTGCTAGAGATCCCCGGACTAGCAGAGATACGCAGTATTTT. This codes for CSARDPRTSRDTQYF. The chain combines TRBV20-1 with TRBJ2-3; 8 nucleotides line up with TRBD2. CDR1 is DFQATT and CDR2 is SNEGSKA in the germline V gene (reference sequence). There are 15 residues in the CDR3.

The CDR3 region is CASRPPRPRGSGNEQFF. CDR3 nucleotide sequence: TGTGCCAGCAGACCCCCTCGACCGAGAGGCAGCGGGAATGAGCAGTTCTTC. V usage is TRBV11-2 and J usage is TRBJ2-1; a possible D gene is TRBD2 (6 bases). Germline values: CDR1 SGHAT, CDR2 FQNNGV. This CDR3 region has 17 residues. Trimming cost V 6 bases and J 7 bases, with 25 bases left between them.

This clonotype was seen ten or more times. V is TRBV28 and J is TRBJ2-1; possibly TRBD1 for D (6 bases). Germline V gives CDR1 MDHEN, CDR2 SYDVKM. The V gene lost 4 bases and the J gene lost 9 bases, with 19 bases spanning the gap. The CDR3 is 15 amino acids. The CDR3 reads CASSSPGGQYSEQFF. The CDR3 coding sequence is TGTGCCAGCAGTTCTCCGGGTGGACAGTATAGTGAGCAGTTCTTC.

This clonotype came up many times. This chain joins TRBV11-3 and TRBJ2-7, with TRBD2 matching over 11 bases. Germline loops: CDR1 SGHNT, CDR2 YENEEA. J lost 1 base, V lost 0 bases, and 20 bases had no gene match. The CDR3 has 22 amino acids. The CDR3 reads CASSLDPPWTGYGTSGSYEQYF. DNA for the CDR3: TGTGCCAGCAGCTTAGATCCCCCCTGGACAGGGTACGGGACTAGCGGATCCTACGAGCAGTACTTC.

This clonotype was counted at least ten times. The V call is TRBV20-1, the J call TRBJ1-1, with 7 positions matching TRBD1. Germline V gene lookup returns CDR1 DFQATT and CDR2 SNEGSKA (reference sequence). J was trimmed by 3 bases and V by 5 bases; bases with no gene match: 12. The CDR3 totals 15 residues. This CDR3 reads CSARGGAWGDTEAFF. The CDR3 nucleotides are TGCAGTGCTCGAGGGGGCGCGTGGGGGGACACTGAAGCTTTCTTT.

This clonotype was observed at least ten times. This rearrangement joins TRBV5-1 to TRBJ1-4; 12 bases are shared with TRBD1. This CDR3 region has 16 residues. Unmatched junction bases numbered 5, after V lost 4 bases and J lost 4 bases. The germline gives CDR1 SGHRS, CDR2 YFSETQ. As DNA, the CDR3 is TGCGCCAGCAGCGCGGGACAGGGGGCATTTAATGAAAAACTGTTTTTT. It is translated as CASSAGQGAFNEKLFF.

The table lists this clonotype with many counts. This sequence joins TRBV28 and TRBJ2-1, with 11 bases lining up with TRBD2. The CDR3 loop spans 15 amino acids. Germline V lookup: CDR1 MDHEN, CDR2 SYDVKM. V was pared by 3 bases and J by 15 bases, with 13 bases of the junction left unmatched. CDR3 sequence reads: CASSFRGSSGRWAFF. In DNA form, the CDR3 reads TGTGCCAGCAGTTTTCGCGGGTCTAGCGGGAGGTGGGCGTTCTTC.

This clonotype came up many times. The chain recombines TRBV20-1 with TRBJ2-7, with D possibly being TRBD2 (6 bases). Between the trimmed V and J ends, which lost 4 bases and 4 bases, there was a span of 17 bases. Germline loops: CDR1 DFQATT, CDR2 SNEGSKA (reference sequence). The CDR3 runs to 14 residues. DNA of the CDR3: TGCAGTGCTACTCGGGACTCCCGACCGTACGAGCAGTACTTC. Translation gives CSATRDSRPYEQYF.

There are many counts of this clonotype. The rearrangement uses TRBV20-1 and TRBJ2-1; D remains unclear. Germline V gene data show CDR1 as DFQATT and CDR2 as SNEGSKA (reference sequence). V lost 5 bases and J 8 bases, leaving 16 bases between the germline ends. The CDR3 is 13 residues long. In DNA form, the CDR3 reads TGCAGTGCTTGGACCCAACCCCCTCATGAGCAGTTCTTC. Translation: CSAWTQPPHEQFF.

This clonotype was seen repeatedly, ten times or more. The rearrangement links TRBV7-3 to TRBJ2-3; D is perhaps TRBD1 or TRBD2 (6 bases each). Trimming shortened V by 3 bases and J by 1 base, and 11 bases separated the two germline ends. The CDR3 loop spans 15 amino acids. Germline V gene data show CDR1 as SGHTA and CDR2 as FQGTGA. CDR3 nucleotide sequence: TGTGCCAGCAGCTTCGGGGGCCGCGGCACAGATACGCAGTATTTT. Protein product: CASSFGGRGTDTQYF.

V and J are TRBV5-1 and TRBJ2-3; D is possibly TRBD1 (7 bases). The germline gives CDR1 SGHRS, CDR2 YFSETQ. The V end lost 0 bases, the J end lost 7 bases, and 21 bases lay between the germline ends. The CDR3 is 17 residues long. CDR3 loop: CASSLVRGENPRHTQYF. In nucleotides, the CDR3 is TGCGCCAGCAGCTTGGTCAGGGGGGAAAATCCGCGCCATACGCAGTATTTT.

This clonotype was counted many times. V and J are TRBV18 and TRBJ2-7; D is perhaps TRBD1 or TRBD2 (6 bases each). The germline V gene encodes CDR1 KGHSH and CDR2 LQKENI. The ends were cut back, 3 bases at V and 2 bases at J, with 17 bases in the middle. The CDR3 runs 16 residues. This CDR3 reads CASSPSGGPLPYEQYF. The CDR3 DNA follows: TGTGCCAGCTCACCCTCCGGGGGCCCTCTTCCCTACGAGCAGTACTTC.

This clonotype came up many times. This sequence joins TRBV3-1 and TRBJ2-1; TRBD1 matches at 7 bases. The CDR3 contains 15 residues. J was trimmed by 4 bases and V by 1 base; bases with no gene match: 4. Germline assignment: CDR1 LGHDT and CDR2 YNNKEL (reference sequence). This chain's CDR3 is CASSQARGFYNEQFF. CDR3 sequence (DNA): TGTGCCAGCAGCCAAGCCAGGGGGTTTTACAATGAGCAGTTCTTC.

Turning to this clonotype: A much larger clonotype is one base distant, so this may be a read error. The genes are TRBV7-2 and TRBJ1-6; TRBD1 might be the D (5 bases). The CDR3 length is 13 residues. The V and J ends lost 5 bases and 7 bases respectively, with 9 bases between them. In germline, CDR1 is SGHTA, CDR2 FQGNSA. DNA of the CDR3: TGTACCAGCAGCCAGGGTTTGAATTCACCCCTCCACTTT. Translating it yields CTSSQGLNSPLHF. Full variable domain (outside the CDR3, taken from reference TRBV7-2 and TRBJ1-6): GAGVSQSPSNKVTEKGKDVELRCDPISGHTALYWYRQSLGQGLEFLIYFQGNSAPDKSGLPSDRFSAERTGGSVSTLTIQRTQQEDSAVYLCTSSQGLNSPLHFGNGTRLTVT.

In its sample, this clonotype was seen many times. The CDR3 nucleotides read TGTGCCAGCGGAAGGAGGACTAGTGATTCCGGGGAGCTGTTTTTT. This sequence encodes CASGRRTSDSGELFF. The chain uses TRBV6-6 and TRBJ2-2, with 7 nucleotides matching TRBD2. From germline, CDR1 is MNHNY and CDR2 SVGAGI (reference sequence). The CDR3 has 15 residues. Germline trimming cut 8 bases from V and 6 bases from J; bases unmatched to any gene: 12.

This clonotype was seen many times. The chain links TRBV2 to TRBJ1-4; D ambiguous. Between the trimmed V and J ends, which lost 5 bases and 4 bases, there was a span of 8 bases. The CDR3 is made up of 13 amino acids. The germline V gene has CDR1 SNHLY and CDR2 FYNNEI. Written as DNA, the CDR3 is TGTGCCAGCAGTATGAACCGTAATGAAAAACTGTTTTTT. This translates into CASSMNRNEKLFF.

This clonotype was detected ten times or more. This chain links TRBV10-2 with TRBJ1-2; D gene ambiguous. CDR1 is WSHSY and CDR2 is SAAADI in the germline V gene. There are 14 residues in the CDR3. The V and J ends lost 3 bases and 12 bases respectively, with 20 bases between them. The CDR3 DNA follows: TGCGCCAGCAGTGACCCGGGCTATTCTATGGAGGACACCTTC. It is translated as CASSDPGYSMEDTF.

The table lists this clonotype with a few counts. This clone may be a read error of a much larger clone one base away. CDR3 nucleotides: TGTGCCATCAGTGAGTCGAGAGGGAGGCGCACAGATGCGCAGTATTTT. It specifies CAISESRGRRTDAQYF. The chain is built from TRBV10-3 and TRBJ2-3, with TRBD2 as a possible D gene (6 bases). The CDR3 length is 16 residues. Per the germline V gene, CDR1 is ENHRY and CDR2 is SYGVKD.

This chain connects TRBV7-9 to TRBJ2-3, with TRBD2 matching over 9 bases. The CDR3 is made up of 16 amino acids. J lost 0 bases, V lost 3 bases, and 4 bases had no gene match. Looked up from germline, CDR1 is SEHNR and CDR2 is FQNEAQ (reference sequence). The CDR3 region has the DNA TGTGCCAGCAGCTTCCGGCTAGCGGGAAGCACAGATACGCAGTATTTT. Its translation is CASSFRLAGSTDTQYF.

This clonotype was counted between two and nine times. This chain joins TRBV12-3 or TRBV12-4 and TRBJ1-1, with D perhaps matching TRBD1 (6 bases). Trimming shortened V by 3 bases and J by 0 bases, and 14 bases separated the two germline ends. The CDR3 extends over 16 amino acids. The CDR3 nucleotides read TGTGCCAGCAGTTTGTTGGACAGTCTTCTGAACACTGAAGCTTTCTTT. This translates into CASSLLDSLLNTEAFF.

The V and J genes are TRBV7-9 and TRBJ1-1; D gene uncertain. The length of the CDR3 is 14 residues. Deletions cut 1 base from V and 4 bases from J, with 10 bases between. The germline V gene has CDR1 SEHNR and CDR2 FQNEAQ (reference sequence). For the CDR3, the DNA is TGTGCCAGCAGCTTAGACCATTTGGGCACTGAAGCTTTCTTT. It yields the protein CASSLDHLGTEAFF. Variable domain in full (rest from reference TRBV7-9 and TRBJ1-1): DTGVSQNPRHKITKRGQNVTFRCDPISEHNRLYWYRQTLGQGPEFLTYFQNEAQLEKSRLLSDRFSAERPKGSFSTLEIQRTEQGDSAMYLCASSLDHLGTEAFFGQGTRLTVV.

Remarks on this clonotype: It may be a read error: a sequence one base away is much more abundant. The J gene is TRBJ2-2, the V gene TRBV5-1; possibly TRBD2 for D (5 bases). Germline CDR1 reads SGHRS; CDR2 reads YFSETQ. Trimming removed 7 bases from V and 5 bases from J, with 18 bases in between. The length of the CDR3 is 15 residues. CDR3 residues: CASRGRDGGTGELFF. The CDR3 bases are TGCGCCAGCCGTGGCCGCGACGGAGGAACCGGGGAGCTGTTTTTT.

This clonotype showed up many times. Sequence at one end of the junction differs from germline and may be a read error. The rearrangement uses TRBV13 and TRBJ2-1; 8 bases are a match to TRBD2. The CDR3 runs 14 residues. CDR1 PRHDT and CDR2 FYEKMQ come from the germline V gene (reference sequence). The chain's CDR3 is CASSLGTRGDEQFF. The DNA for the CDR3 is TGTGCCAGCAGCCTAGGGACTAGAGGAGATGAGCAGTTCTTC. The variable domain in full, completed from reference TRBV13 and TRBJ2-1, reads AAGVIQSPRHLIKEKRETATLKCYPIPRHDTVYWYQQGPGQDPQFLISFYEKMQSDKGSIPDRFSAQQFSDYHSELNMSSLELGDSALYFCASSLGTRGDEQFFGPGTRLTVL.

This clonotype was counted many times. This chain connects TRBV20-1 to TRBJ1-6; D unresolved. V shed 3 bases and J shed 6 bases, with 12 bases lying between them. Germline loops: CDR1 DFQATT, CDR2 SNEGSKA (reference sequence). CDR3 length equals 14 residues. The CDR3 sequence is CSASVDGLNSPLHF. The CDR3 nucleotides are TGCAGTGCTAGTGTGGACGGCCTTAATTCACCCCTCCACTTT.

This clonotype was detected ten times or more. The rearrangement links TRBV7-9 to TRBJ2-1; D might be TRBD2 (5 bases). This CDR3 comprises 15 residues. Germline CDR1 and CDR2: SEHNR and FQNEAQ (reference sequence). V was shortened by 0 bases and J by 6 bases, with 12 bases between the two germline ends. CDR3 nucleotides: TGTGCCAGCAGCTTAGCGCGGGCACTTCTCAATGAGCAGTTCTTC. It codes for CASSLARALLNEQFF. The variable domain in full, with the rest retrieved from reference TRBV7-9 and TRBJ2-1, is DTGVSQNPRHKITKRGQNVTFRCDPISEHNRLYWYRQTLGQGPEFLTYFQNEAQLEKSRLLSDRFSAERPKGSFSTLEIQRTEQGDSAMYLCASSLARALLNEQFFGPGTRLTVL.

This clonotype was counted ten times or more. The V and J genes are TRBV7-8 and TRBJ2-5, with a weak D call TRBD2 (5 bases). From germline, CDR1 is SGHVS and CDR2 FQNEAQ. CDR3 length: 16 residues. V lost 5 bases and J 5 bases, leaving 21 bases between the germline ends. CDR3 residues: CASSPGLPTEAETQYF. CDR3 coding DNA: TGTGCCAGCAGCCCCGGACTGCCGACCGAAGCTGAGACCCAGTACTTC.

This clonotype was seen at least ten times. CDR3 in amino acids: CASSYSGTAMNTEAFF. The CDR3 region has the DNA TGTGCCAGCAGTTACTCGGGGACAGCGATGAACACTGAAGCTTTCTTT. J is TRBJ1-1 and V is TRBV6-5, with 7 bases fitting TRBD1. The CDR3 sequence is 16 residues long. V was pared by 0 bases and J by 0 bases, with 4 bases of the junction left unmatched. From germline, CDR1 is MNHEY and CDR2 SVGAGI.